This T cell receptor (beta chain) appears in the sequencing data of a study of Ad26.COV2.S vaccination and SARS-CoV-2 variants. Study-wide results and limits: Non-spike TCR breadth was similar in vaccine and placebo recipients. It was reported that spike-specific CD8+ and CD4+ T cell responses were substantially broad after vaccination.

TCRdb's copy holds only in-frame clones and misses some; the assay was immunoSEQ multiplex PCR. The sample lists approximately 480,000 clones; about 83% were seen once. As to treatment: some 20 received Ad26.COV2.S at low or high dose, single or two shots; about 5 received placebo; per-sample allocation not given. Vaccine and placebo recipients were sampled on day 63 after the first injection. Adults aged 18-55 years in Boston included the donor. Germline CDR1 reads SGHRS; CDR2 reads YFSETQ. V was cut by 4 bases and J by 7 bases, with 20 bases left in between. The length of the CDR3 is 15 residues. As to this clone: What it binds is unknown.

The receptor's source is a person aged 18-65 years who received the Ad26.COV2.S COVID-19 vaccine or a placebo. Sequenced here: peripheral blood, sampled in a trial of Ad26.COV2.S vaccine versus placebo. This chain links TRBV5-1 with TRBJ1-2, with a possible D match to TRBD1 (6 bases). The CDR3 loop is CASSMTPTGIGGYTF. The CDR3 nucleotides read TGCGCCAGCAGCATGACCCCCACAGGGATCGGTGGCTACACCTTC. Full variable domain (outside the CDR3, taken from reference TRBV5-1 and TRBJ1-2): KAGVTQTPRYLIKTRGQQVTLSCSPISGHRSVSWYQQTPGQGLQFLFEYFSETQRNKGNFPGRFSGRQFSNSRSEMNVSTLELGDSALYLCASSMTPTGIGGYTFGSGTRLTVV.